This T cell receptor (beta chain) was sequenced in a study of tumor-infiltrating lymphocytes in localized non-small cell lung cancer. Study at large: Each patient gave resected tumor and non-adjacent uninvolved lung tissue. Findings and caveats of the study: Available tissue quantity limited TCR sequencing to a patient subset. IM1 and IM2 tumors showed no difference in T-cell fraction. Higher tumor T cell infiltration than in uninvolved lung was supported by TCRbeta sequencing.

The V end was cut by 4 bases, the J end by 5 bases, with 20 bases between. This CDR3 has 16 amino acids. Germline-derived CDR1 and CDR2 are MGHRA and YSYEKL. The protocol was immunoSEQ multiplex PCR, while the TCRdb copy is restricted to in-frame clones and leaves out a portion. Of fewer than 20,000 clones listed, around 80% were seen once; the top ten hold about a tenth. Note on this clone: Its antigen remains unidentified.

The rearrangement links TRBV4-1 to TRBJ2-5; tentatively, D is TRBD1 (6 bases). Sequencing was carried out using uninvolved lung tissue not adjacent to the tumor. The sequence derives from a human donor with non-small cell lung cancer. This CDR3 is CASSPTSTGNRETQYF. The CDR3 DNA is TGCGCCAGCAGCCCGACCTCCACAGGGAATAGGGAGACCCAGTACTTC.